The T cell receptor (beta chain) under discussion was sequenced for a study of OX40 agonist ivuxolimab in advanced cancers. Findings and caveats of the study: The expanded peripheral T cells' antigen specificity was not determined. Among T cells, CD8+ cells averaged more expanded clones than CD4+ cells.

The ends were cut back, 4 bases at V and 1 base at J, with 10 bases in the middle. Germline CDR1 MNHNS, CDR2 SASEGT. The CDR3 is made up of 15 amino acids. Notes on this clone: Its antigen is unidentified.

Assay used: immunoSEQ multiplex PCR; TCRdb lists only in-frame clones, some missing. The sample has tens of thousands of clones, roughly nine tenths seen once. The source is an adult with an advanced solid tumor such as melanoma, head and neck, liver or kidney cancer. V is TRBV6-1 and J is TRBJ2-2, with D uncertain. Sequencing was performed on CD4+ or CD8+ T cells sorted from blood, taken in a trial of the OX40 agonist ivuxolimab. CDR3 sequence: CASSGGSGNTGELFF. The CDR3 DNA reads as TGTGCCAGCAGTGGAGGATCAGGGAACACCGGGGAGCTGTTTTTT.